This TCR beta chain appears in the sequencing data of a study of blood T cell repertoires in COVID-19. Study-wide context: From the United States, Italy and Spain came samples of acute and convalescent COVID-19. T cells, B-cell-depleted T cells, or PBMCs provided the cDNA or gDNA that served as material.

Authors' data handling: How many nucleated cells were present was estimated from reference gene primer amplification. Sequencing used immunoSEQ multiplex PCR; TCRdb keeps in-frame clones, though not all of them. V and J calls and clone size follow that table, whereas D and trimming were derived from the DNA. The sample yields around 250,000 clones, nearly 90% seen once. In this sample, this clone turned up once. After removal of 5 bases from V and 0 bases from J, the junction contained 4 bases not matched to a gene. The CDR3 is 14 residues long. Germline V gene sequence: CDR1 SQVTM, CDR2 ANQGSEA. Source material: peripheral blood. The receptor was derived from a human donor in a cohort sampled during active COVID-19. V is TRBV29-1 and J is TRBJ1-2; 9 bases match TRBD1. The CDR3 protein is CSVSGQGANYGYTF. The CDR3 nucleotides read TGCAGCGTTTCGGGACAGGGAGCTAACTATGGCTACACCTTC.